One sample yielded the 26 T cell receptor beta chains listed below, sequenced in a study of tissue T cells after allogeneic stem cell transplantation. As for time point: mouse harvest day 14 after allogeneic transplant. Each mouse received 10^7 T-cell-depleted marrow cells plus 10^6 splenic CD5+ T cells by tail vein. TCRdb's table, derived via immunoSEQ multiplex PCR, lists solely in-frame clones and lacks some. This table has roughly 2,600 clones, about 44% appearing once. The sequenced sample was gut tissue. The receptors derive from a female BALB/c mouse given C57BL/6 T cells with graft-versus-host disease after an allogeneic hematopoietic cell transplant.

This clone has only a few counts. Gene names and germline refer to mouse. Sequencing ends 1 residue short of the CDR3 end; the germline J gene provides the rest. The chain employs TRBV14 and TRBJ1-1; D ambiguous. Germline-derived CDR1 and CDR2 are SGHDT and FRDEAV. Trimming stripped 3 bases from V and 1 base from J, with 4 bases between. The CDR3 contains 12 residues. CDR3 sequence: CASSSVNTEVFF. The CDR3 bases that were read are TGTGCCAGCAGTTCCGTAAACACAGAAGTCTTC.

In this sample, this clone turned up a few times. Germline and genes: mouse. CDR3 region: CASSVNAEQFF. CDR3 bases read: TGTGCCAGCAGTGTAAATGCTGAGCAGTTC. This sequence joins TRBV13-3 and TRBJ2-1; no clear D gene. Coverage ceases 1 residue before the CDR3 finishes, and the germline J gene fills in the end. V lost 3 bases to trimming and J lost 5 bases, with 3 bases between them. The CDR3 covers 11 residues. Germline V gene lookup returns CDR1 NNHDY and CDR2 SYVADS.

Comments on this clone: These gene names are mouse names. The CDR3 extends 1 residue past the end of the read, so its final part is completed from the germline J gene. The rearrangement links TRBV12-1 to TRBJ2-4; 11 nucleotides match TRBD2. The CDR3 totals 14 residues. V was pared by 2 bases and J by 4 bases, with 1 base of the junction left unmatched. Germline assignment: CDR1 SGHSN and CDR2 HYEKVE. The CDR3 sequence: CASSRDWGKNTLYF. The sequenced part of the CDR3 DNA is TGTGCCAGCTCTCGGGACTGGGGGAAAAACACCTTGTAC.

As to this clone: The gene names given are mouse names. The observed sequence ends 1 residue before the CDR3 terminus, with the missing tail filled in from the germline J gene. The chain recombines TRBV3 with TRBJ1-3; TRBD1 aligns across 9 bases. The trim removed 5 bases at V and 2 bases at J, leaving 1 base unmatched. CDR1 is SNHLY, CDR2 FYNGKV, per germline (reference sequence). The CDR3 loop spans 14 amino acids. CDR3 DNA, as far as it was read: TGTGCCAGCAGCCGACAGGGGGCTGGAAATACGCTCTAT. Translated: CASSRQGAGNTLY. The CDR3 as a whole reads CASSRQGAGNTLYF.

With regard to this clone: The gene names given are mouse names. CDR3 DNA (partial): TGTGCCAGCAGTTTACAGGGGCACACAGAAGTCTTC. Translating it yields CASSLQGHTEVF. The entire CDR3 is CASSLQGHTEVFF. This chain connects TRBV15 to TRBJ1-1; D perhaps matches TRBD1 (6 bases). The read stops 1 residue short of the end of the CDR3; the missing end is completed from the germline J gene. The CDR3 extends over 13 amino acids. V lost 2 bases and J 3 bases, leaving 7 bases between the germline ends. Germline CDR1 and CDR2: SGHND and FRSKSL.

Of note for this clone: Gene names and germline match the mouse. This chain's CDR3 is CASSILRGSSYEQYF. The sequenced CDR3 bases are TGTGCCAGCAGTATATTGAGGGGGAGCTCCTATGAACAGTAC. The chain carries TRBV19 and TRBJ2-7; the D gene is possibly TRBD1 (6 bases). The CDR3 goes on 1 residue after the read ends, and that part is filled in from the germline J gene. Per germline, CDR1 FNHDT and CDR2 SITEND (reference sequence). V lost 1 base to trimming and J lost 0 bases, with 11 bases between them. This CDR3 has 15 residues.

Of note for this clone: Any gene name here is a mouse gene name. The CDR3 protein is CASSLIESQNTLYF. The part of the CDR3 DNA that was read is TGTGCCAGCAGCTTAATTGAGAGTCAAAACACCTTGTAC. The gene calls are TRBV3 and TRBJ2-4; D remains unclear. With the read ending 1 residue before the CDR3 end, the germline J gene is used to fill in that end. V was cut by 2 bases and J by 0 bases, with 6 bases left in between. Germline V gene lookup returns CDR1 SNHLY and CDR2 FYNGKV (reference sequence). CDR3 size: 14 residues.

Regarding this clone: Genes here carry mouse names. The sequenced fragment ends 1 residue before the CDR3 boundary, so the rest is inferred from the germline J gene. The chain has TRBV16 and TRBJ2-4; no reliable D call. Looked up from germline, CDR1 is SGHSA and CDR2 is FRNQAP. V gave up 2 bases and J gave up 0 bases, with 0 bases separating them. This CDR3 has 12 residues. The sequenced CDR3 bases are TGTGCAAGCAGCTTAAGTCAAAACACCTTGTAC. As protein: CASSLSQNTLY. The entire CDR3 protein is CASSLSQNTLYF.

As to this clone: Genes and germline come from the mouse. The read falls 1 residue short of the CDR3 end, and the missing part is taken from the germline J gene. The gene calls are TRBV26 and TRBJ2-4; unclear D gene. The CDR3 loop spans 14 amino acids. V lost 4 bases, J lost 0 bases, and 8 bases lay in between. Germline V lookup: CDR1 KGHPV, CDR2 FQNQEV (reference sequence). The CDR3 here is CASSPRPSQNTLYF. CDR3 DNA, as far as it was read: TGTGCCAGCAGTCCTCGACCTAGTCAAAACACCTTGTAC.

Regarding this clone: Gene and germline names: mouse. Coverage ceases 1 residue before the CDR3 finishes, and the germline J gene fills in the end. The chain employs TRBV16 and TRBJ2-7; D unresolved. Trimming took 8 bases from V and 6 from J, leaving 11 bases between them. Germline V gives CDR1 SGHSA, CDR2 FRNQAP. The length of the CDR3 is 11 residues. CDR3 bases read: TGTGCAAGCCGAACGGGGATTGAACAGTAC. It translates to CASRTGIEQY. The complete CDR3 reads CASRTGIEQYF.

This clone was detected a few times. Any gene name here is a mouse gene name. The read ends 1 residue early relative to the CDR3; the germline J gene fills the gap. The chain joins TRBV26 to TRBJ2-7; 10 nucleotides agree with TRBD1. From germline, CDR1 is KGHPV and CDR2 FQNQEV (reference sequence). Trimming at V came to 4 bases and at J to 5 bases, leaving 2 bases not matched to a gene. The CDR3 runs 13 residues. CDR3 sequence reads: CASSRQGADEQYF. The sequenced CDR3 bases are TGTGCCAGCAGTCGACAGGGGGCCGATGAACAGTAC.

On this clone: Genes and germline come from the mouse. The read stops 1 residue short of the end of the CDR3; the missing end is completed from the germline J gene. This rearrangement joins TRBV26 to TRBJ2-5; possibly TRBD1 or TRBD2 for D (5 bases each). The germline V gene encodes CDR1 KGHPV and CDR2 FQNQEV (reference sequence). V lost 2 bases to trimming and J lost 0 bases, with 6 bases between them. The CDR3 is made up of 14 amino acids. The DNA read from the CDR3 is TGTGCCAGCAGTCTGCGGGGGAACCAAGACACCCAGTAC. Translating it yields CASSLRGNQDTQY. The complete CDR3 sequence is CASSLRGNQDTQYF.

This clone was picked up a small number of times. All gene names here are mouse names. The part of the CDR3 DNA that was read is TGTGCCAGCAGATCGGGACAAAGTCAAAACACCTTGTAC. The encoded protein is CASRSGQSQNTLY. The whole CDR3 protein reads CASRSGQSQNTLYF. The chain recombines TRBV26 with TRBJ2-4; a weak D match, TRBD1 (6 bases). From the germline J gene comes the end of the CDR3, since the read stops 1 residue before it. CDR3 length: 14 amino acids. CDR1 is KGHPV and CDR2 is FQNQEV in the germline V gene (reference sequence). Deletions cut 6 bases from V and 0 bases from J, with 10 bases between.

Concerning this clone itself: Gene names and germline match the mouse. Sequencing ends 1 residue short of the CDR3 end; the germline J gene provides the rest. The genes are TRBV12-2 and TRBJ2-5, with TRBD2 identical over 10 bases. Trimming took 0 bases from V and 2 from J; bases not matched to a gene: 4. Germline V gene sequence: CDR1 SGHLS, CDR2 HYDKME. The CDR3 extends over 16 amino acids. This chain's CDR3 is CASSLADWGLQDTQYF. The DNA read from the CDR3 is TGTGCCAGCTCTCTCGCGGACTGGGGGCTCCAAGACACCCAGTAC. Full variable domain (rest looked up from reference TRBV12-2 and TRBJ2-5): NSGVVQSPRYIIKGKGERSILKCIPISGHLSVAWYQQTQGQELKFFIQHYDKMERDKGNLPSRFSVQQFDDYHSEMNMSALELEDSAVYFCASSLADWGLQDTQYFGPGTRLLVL.

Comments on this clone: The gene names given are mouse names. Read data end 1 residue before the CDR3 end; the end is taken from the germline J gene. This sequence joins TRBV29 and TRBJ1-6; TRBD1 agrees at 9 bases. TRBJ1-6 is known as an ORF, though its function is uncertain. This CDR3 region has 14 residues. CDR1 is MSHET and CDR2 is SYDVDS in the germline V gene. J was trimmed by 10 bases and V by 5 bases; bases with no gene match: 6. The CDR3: CASSTGQGSSPLYF. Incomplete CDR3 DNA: TGTGCTAGCAGTACCGGACAGGGGAGCTCGCCCCTCTAC.

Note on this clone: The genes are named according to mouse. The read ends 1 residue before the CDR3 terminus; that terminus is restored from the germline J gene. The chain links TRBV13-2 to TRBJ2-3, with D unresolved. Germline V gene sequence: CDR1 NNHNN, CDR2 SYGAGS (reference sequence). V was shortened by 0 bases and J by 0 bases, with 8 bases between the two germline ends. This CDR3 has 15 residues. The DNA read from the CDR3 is TGTGCCAGCGGTGATGTGACAACTAGTGCAGAAACGCTGTAT. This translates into CASGDVTTSAETLY. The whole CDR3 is CASGDVTTSAETLYF.

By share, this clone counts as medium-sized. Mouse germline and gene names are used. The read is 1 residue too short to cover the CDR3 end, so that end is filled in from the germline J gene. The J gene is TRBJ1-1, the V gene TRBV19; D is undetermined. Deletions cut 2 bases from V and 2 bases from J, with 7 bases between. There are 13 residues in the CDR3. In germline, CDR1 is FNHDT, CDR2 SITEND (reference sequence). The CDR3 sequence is CASSIQDNTEVFF. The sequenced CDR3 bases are TGTGCCAGCAGTATCCAGGACAACACAGAAGTCTTC.

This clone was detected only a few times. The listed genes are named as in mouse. Incomplete CDR3 DNA: TGCTCCAGCAGTCAAACAGGACACCAAGACACCCAGTAC. Its protein product is CSSSQTGHQDTQY. The whole CDR3 protein is CSSSQTGHQDTQYF. The V and J genes are TRBV23 and TRBJ2-5; TRBD1, as called in the table, went unchecked against the DNA. The read gets to within 1 residue of the CDR3 end, and the germline J gene fills in the rest. The CDR3 runs to 14 residues. Germline V gene sequence: CDR1 KGHTA, CDR2 FQNQQP.

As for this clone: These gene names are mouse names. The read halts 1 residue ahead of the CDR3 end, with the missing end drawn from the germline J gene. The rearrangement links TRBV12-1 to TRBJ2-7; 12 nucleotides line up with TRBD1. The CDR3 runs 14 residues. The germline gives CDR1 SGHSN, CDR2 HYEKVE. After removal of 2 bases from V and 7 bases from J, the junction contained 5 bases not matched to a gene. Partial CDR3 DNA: TGTGCCAGCTCTCGCCGGGACAGGGGGCGGGAACAGTAC. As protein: CASSRRDRGREQY. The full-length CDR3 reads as CASSRRDRGREQYF.

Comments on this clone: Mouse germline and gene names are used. CDR3 DNA (partial): TGTGCCAGCACCCCTACAGGAAACTCCGACTACACC. Protein sequence: CASTPTGNSDYT. The entire CDR3 protein reads CASTPTGNSDYTF. The rearrangement links TRBV26 to TRBJ1-2; D is possibly TRBD1 (5 bases). The missing CDR3 end, 1 residue past where the read stops, is filled in from the germline J gene. The CDR3 has 13 residues. Germline assignment: CDR1 KGHPV and CDR2 FQNQEV (reference sequence). The V gene lost 7 bases and the J gene lost 1 base, with 10 bases spanning the gap.

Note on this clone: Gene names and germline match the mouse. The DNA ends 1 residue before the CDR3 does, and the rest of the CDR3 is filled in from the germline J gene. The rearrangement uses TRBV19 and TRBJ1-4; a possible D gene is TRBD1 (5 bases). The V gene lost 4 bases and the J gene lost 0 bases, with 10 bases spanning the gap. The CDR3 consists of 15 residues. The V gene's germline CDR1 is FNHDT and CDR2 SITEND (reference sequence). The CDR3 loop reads CASSPVTVSNERLFF. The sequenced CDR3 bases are TGTGCCAGCAGTCCCGTGACAGTTTCCAACGAAAGATTATTT.

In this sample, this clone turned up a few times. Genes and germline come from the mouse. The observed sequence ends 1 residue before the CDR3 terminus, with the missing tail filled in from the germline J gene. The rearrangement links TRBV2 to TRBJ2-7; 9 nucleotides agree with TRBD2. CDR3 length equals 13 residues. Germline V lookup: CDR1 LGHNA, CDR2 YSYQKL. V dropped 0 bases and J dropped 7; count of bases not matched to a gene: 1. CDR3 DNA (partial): TGTGCCAGCAGCCAAGACTGGGGGGGAGAACAGTAC. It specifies CASSQDWGGEQY. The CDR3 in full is CASSQDWGGEQYF.

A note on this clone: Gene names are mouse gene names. CDR3 sequence reads: CASFRQKPAGNTLYF. CDR3 DNA (partial): TGTGCCAGCTTCCGACAGAAACCGGCTGGAAATACGCTCTAT. The chain links TRBV12-1 to TRBJ1-3, with a possible D match to TRBD1 (5 bases). With the read ending 1 residue before the CDR3 end, the germline J gene is used to fill in that end. The CDR3 runs 15 residues. Germline CDR1 is SGHSN and CDR2 is HYEKVE. V was shortened by 5 bases and J by 2 bases, with 15 bases between the two germline ends.

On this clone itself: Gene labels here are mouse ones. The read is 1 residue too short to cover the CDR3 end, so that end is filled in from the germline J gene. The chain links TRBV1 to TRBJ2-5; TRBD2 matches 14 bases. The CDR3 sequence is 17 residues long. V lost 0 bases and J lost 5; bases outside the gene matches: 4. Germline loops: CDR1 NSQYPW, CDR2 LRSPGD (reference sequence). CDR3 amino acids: CTCSAEGTGGARDTQYF. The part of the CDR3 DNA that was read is TGCACCTGCAGTGCAGAGGGGACTGGGGGGGCGCGAGACACCCAGTAC.

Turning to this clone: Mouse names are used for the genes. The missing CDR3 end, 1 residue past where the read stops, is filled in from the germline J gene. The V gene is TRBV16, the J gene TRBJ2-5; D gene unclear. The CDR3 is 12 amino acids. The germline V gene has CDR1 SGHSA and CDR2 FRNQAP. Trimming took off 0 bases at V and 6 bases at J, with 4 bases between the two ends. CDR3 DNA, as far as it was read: TGTGCAAGCAGCTTAGAAAGGGACACCCAGTAC. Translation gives CASSLERDTQY. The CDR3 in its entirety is CASSLERDTQYF.

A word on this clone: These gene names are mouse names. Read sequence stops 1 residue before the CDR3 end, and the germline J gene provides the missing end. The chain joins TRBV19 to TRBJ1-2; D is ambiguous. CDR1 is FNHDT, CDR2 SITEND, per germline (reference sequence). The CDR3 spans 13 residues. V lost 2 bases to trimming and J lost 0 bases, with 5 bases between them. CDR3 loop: CASSITTNSDYTF. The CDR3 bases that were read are TGTGCCAGCAGTATTACAACAAACTCCGACTACACC.